Below, 9 T cell receptor beta chains from the same sample are listed, as sequenced in a study of glioma-infiltrating T cells after dendritic cell vaccination. Regarding time point: after dendritic cell vaccination, including at tumor progression/relapse. TCRdb keeps only in-frame clones here, not all; method: immunoSEQ multiplex PCR. The sample carries over 65,000 clones, 75% to 90% recorded once. The source material was blood, sampled after dendritic cell vaccination. The receptor set was obtained from a human donor with glioblastoma.

This chain connects TRBV5-1 to TRBJ2-7; 13 positions agree with TRBD2. CDR3 length equals 16 residues. The junction had 4 bases not matched to a gene; V was cut back by 1 base and J by 3 bases. Germline CDR1 and CDR2: SGHRS and YFSETQ. The CDR3 DNA reads as TGCGCCAGCAGCTTGACGGGACTAGCGGGAAACTACGAGCAGTACTTC. Amino acid sequence: CASSLTGLAGNYEQYF.

The genes are TRBV9 and TRBJ2-3, with TRBD1 identical over 8 bases. Germline CDR1 SGDLS, CDR2 YYNGEE. There are 16 residues in the CDR3. After removal of 0 bases from V and 5 bases from J, the junction contained 8 bases not matched to a gene. The CDR3 sequence is CASSVEDRASGDTQYF. The CDR3 DNA reads TGTGCCAGCAGCGTAGAGGACAGGGCCTCAGGAGATACGCAGTATTTT.

The rearrangement uses TRBV7-9 and TRBJ2-7; 7 bases are a match to TRBD1. From germline, CDR1 is SEHNR and CDR2 FQNEAQ (reference sequence). This CDR3 comprises 15 residues. The V gene end was trimmed by 0 bases and the J gene end by 3 bases; junction bases not matched to a gene: 5. The CDR3 here is CASSLASAGGYEQYF. The DNA of the CDR3 is TGTGCCAGCAGCTTAGCCTCGGCAGGGGGCTACGAGCAGTACTTC. Supplemented by reference TRBV7-9 and TRBJ2-7, the full variable domain reads DTGVSQNPRHKITKRGQNVTFRCDPISEHNRLYWYRQTLGQGPEFLTYFQNEAQLEKSRLLSDRFSAERPKGSFSTLEIQRTEQGDSAMYLCASSLASAGGYEQYFGPGTRLTVT.

This chain links TRBV19 with TRBJ2-2, with 7 bases lining up with TRBD1. The CDR3 is 15 amino acids. The germline V gene encodes CDR1 LNHDA and CDR2 SQIVND (reference sequence). After removal of 1 base from V and 1 base from J, the junction contained 0 bases not matched to a gene. CDR3 loop: CASSIGTGNTGELFF. CDR3 nucleotides: TGTGCCAGTAGTATAGGGACAGGGAACACCGGGGAGCTGTTTTTT.

The chain has TRBV7-3 and TRBJ2-2, with 10 bases that match TRBD2. The V segment lost 4 bases and the J segment 3 bases; nucleotides outside the gene matches: 14. This CDR3 spans 19 amino acids. The germline V gene encodes CDR1 SGHTA and CDR2 FQGTGA. The CDR3 DNA follows: TGTGCCAGCAGCTCCCCTACCGCCCTAGCGGGAGTTGACACCGGGGAGCTGTTTTTT. Amino acids: CASSSPTALAGVDTGELFF.

The chain combines TRBV28 with TRBJ1-4, with D uncertain. CDR3 length: 15 amino acids. Germline assignment: CDR1 MDHEN and CDR2 SYDVKM. With 5 bases removed from V and 2 bases from J, the gap between germline ends came to 12 bases. CDR3 in DNA: TGTGCCAGCAGTCTACCCCGGGAGACTAATGAAAAACTGTTTTTT. Translation: CASSLPRETNEKLFF.

This clone was seen more than once but under ten times. V and J are TRBV7-3 and TRBJ2-1; 9 nucleotides match TRBD2. Germline V gene lookup returns CDR1 SGHTA and CDR2 FQGTGA. After removal of 1 base from V and 7 bases from J, the junction contained 17 bases not matched to a gene. The CDR3 totals 19 residues. CDR3 coding DNA: TGTGCCAGCAGCTTAATGGGCGGAGCCGTAGCGGGAGCAGGTAATGAGCAGTTCTTC. Its protein product is CASSLMGGAVAGAGNEQFF.

Turning to this clone: One end of the junction fails to match germline, which may point to a read error. The chain uses TRBV5-1 and TRBJ1-2, with 7 positions matching TRBD1. The CDR3 runs to 10 residues. Germline V gene lookup returns CDR1 SGHRS and CDR2 YFSETQ. CDR3 residues: CASSLAAGGF. As DNA, the CDR3 is TGCGCCAGCAGCTTGGCTGCAGGGGGCTTC.

The CDR3 loop reads CAISGAGTKDTQYF. The CDR3 DNA reads as TGTGCCATCAGTGGGGCCGGGACAAAAGATACGCAGTATTTT. V gene TRBV10-3 combines with J gene TRBJ2-3; D might be TRBD1 (6 bases). Germline V gene data show CDR1 as ENHRY and CDR2 as SYGVKD. CDR3 length: 14 residues. V shed 4 bases and J shed 5 bases, with 13 bases lying between them.